The 2 T cell receptor beta chains listed next were all sequenced from one sample in a study of blood T cell repertoires in COVID-19. Method: immunoSEQ multiplex PCR; TCRdb's copy keeps in-frame clones and lacks some. The table has some 140,000 clones, roughly 84% seen once. The source material was peripheral blood. These receptors all stem from a man in his sixties with COVID-19, enrolled during active disease.

The J gene is TRBJ1-4, the V gene TRBV5-6; D possibly corresponds to TRBD1 (6 bases). Trimming left V 5 bases short and J 4 bases short, with 12 bases between. Germline V gene sequence: CDR1 SGHDT, CDR2 YYEEEE. The CDR3 is made up of 14 amino acids. The CDR3 nucleotides read TGTGCCAGCAGTCGAGGACAGCTTAATGAAAAACTGTTTTTT. This encodes CASSRGQLNEKLFF.

This chain joins TRBV9 and TRBJ2-1; no clear D gene. The CDR3 contains 13 residues. Germline values: CDR1 SGDLS, CDR2 YYNGEE. V was trimmed by 0 bases and J by 9 bases, leaving 10 bases between them. In DNA form, the CDR3 reads TGTGCCAGCAGCGTAGTTGTGAGGAGTGAGCAGTTCTTC. As protein: CASSVVVRSEQFF.